This TCR beta chain was retrieved from a study of beta chain features in type 1 diabetes (dated by TCRdb to the late 2010s). About the full investigation: Mean age, gender distribution, total cell number and subset yield did not differ between patients and healthy donors. In the study, TCRB repertoires of sorted circulating CD4+ T cell subsets from recently diagnosed type 1 diabetes patients were compared with those of matched healthy donors. Across all samples, 107,917,701 sorted cells were examined, and cell number per subset correlated strongly with RNA yield. Regulatory and stem cell-like memory subsets were obtained from only 8 patients and about eight healthy donors, while naive and central memory subsets were obtained from all 28 donors.

Results the study describes overall, beyond this receptor: Because the HLA sub-analyses included only small numbers of individuals, any influence of HLA type on TCRB rearrangement was left unresolved. PCR might favor shorter templates, but patient and control samples were amplified and corrected together, so any skew would affect both groups equally. Naive, central memory and regulatory TCRB repertoires appeared to be more alike among patients than among healthy donors. In all four CD4+ subsets, TCRB CDR3 length was moderately but significantly shorter in type 1 diabetes patients. Sequencing cDNA rather than genomic DNA could over-represent highly expressing activated cells, although activation and CD3 levels did not differ between groups. Patients with type 1 diabetes made fewer insertions and deleted more nucleotides at VDJ recombination sites, implying thymic rearrangement abnormalities.

Per the germline V gene, SGHRS is the CDR1 and YFSETQ is the CDR2. A distance of 9 bases separates the germline ends of V and J, which lose 0 bases and 2 bases respectively. From the cysteine through the phenylalanine, the CDR3 covers 15 amino acids. CDR3 DNA only is kept here, 45 bases in frame from base 1. Each donor gave one peripheral blood draw, averaging approximately 120 mL, which was collected into heparinised tubes. A BD FACSAria II and a panel including CD45RO, CCR7, CD25, CD127, CD95 and CD27 were used to sort naive, central memory, regulatory and stem cell-like memory CD4+ T cells. Every sorted population had a purity above 98%. PBMCs were isolated immediately by Lymphoprep density gradient centrifugation and stained directly without culture. To minimize batch effects, samples were stained and sorted in pairs, one healthy donor with one patient per experiment. Remarks on this clone: The target of this receptor is not known. Base qualities are missing; no much larger clone stands one base away.

The High Capacity cDNA Reverse Transcription Kit was used to reverse transcribe all of the isolated RNA, meaning that expressed TCRB transcripts were what got sequenced. Deep immunoSEQ sequencing was applied to naive, central memory and regulatory T cell samples, giving an average of about 3.4 million total reads per sample. After sorted cells were lysed in RLT buffer, RNA was extracted with DNase-treated RNeasy Micro or Mini kits, with the choice depending on cell number. To prevent cross-contamination, every cell subset was processed on its own, while patient and healthy donor samples were processed together. Using the immunoSEQ multiplex PCR, TCRB sequences were amplified from cDNA into 87-bp fragments spanning the CDR3 region. The amplicons were sequenced using the Illumina HiSeq platform. The paper's data handling went like this. Synthetic template baselines were used to correct PCR bias computationally, reads within Hamming distance 2 were collapsed, and singletons that could not be merged were discarded. Reads were aligned to IMGT to assign V, D and J genes, CDR3 length, and insertions or deletions at six rearrangement sites. Clonotype counts were normalized to sorted cell number within each subset before computing true diversity and Gini coefficients with the tcR R package. The overlap coefficient, calculated on TCRB nucleotide sequences, was used to measure repertoire sharing. TCRdb mirrors the immuneACCESS table, restricted to in-frame sequences. Some clones are absent from its copies; in checked studies, under half trace to an unresolved V gene, and the reason for the others is unknown. From that table come the V and J calls and clone size; the DNA was used to work out D and trimming. This sample is represented by around 150,000 clones; less than 9% of them were singletons. The top ten clonotypes cover roughly 1.4% of the sample.

Sample: central memory CD4+ T cells from blood. The source of this sequence is a woman between 25 and 40 years old in good health. The chain is encoded by TRBV5-1 joined to TRBJ1-3, with TRBD1 tentatively as D gene (6 bases match). The CDR3: CASSLGAGAGNTIYF. The DNA is as follows: TGCGCCAGCAGCTTGGGAGCAGGGGCTGGAAACACCATATATTTT.